The clone carrying this T cell receptor beta chain occurred once. Trimming removed 5 bases from V and 5 bases from J; junction bases left unmatched: 4. This CDR3 has 14 residues. TCRdb's copy holds only in-frame clones and misses some; the assay was immunoSEQ multiplex PCR. The data contain more than 95,000 clones, around 81% of them singletons. This entry comes from a study of blood T cell repertoires in COVID-19. In the study overall: PBMCs, B-cell-depleted T cells, or T cells were the source of the cDNA or gDNA that made up the material.

The V and J genes are TRBV5-3 and TRBJ1-5; 10 bases agree with TRBD1. TRBV5-3 is classed as an ORF, of uncertain function. Sequenced: peripheral blood. This TCR derives from a man aged 25 to 40 with COVID-19, enrolled during active disease. In DNA form, the CDR3 reads TGTGCCAGAAGACCGGGACAGGGGTATCAGCCCCAGCATTTT. Translation: CARRPGQGYQPQHF.